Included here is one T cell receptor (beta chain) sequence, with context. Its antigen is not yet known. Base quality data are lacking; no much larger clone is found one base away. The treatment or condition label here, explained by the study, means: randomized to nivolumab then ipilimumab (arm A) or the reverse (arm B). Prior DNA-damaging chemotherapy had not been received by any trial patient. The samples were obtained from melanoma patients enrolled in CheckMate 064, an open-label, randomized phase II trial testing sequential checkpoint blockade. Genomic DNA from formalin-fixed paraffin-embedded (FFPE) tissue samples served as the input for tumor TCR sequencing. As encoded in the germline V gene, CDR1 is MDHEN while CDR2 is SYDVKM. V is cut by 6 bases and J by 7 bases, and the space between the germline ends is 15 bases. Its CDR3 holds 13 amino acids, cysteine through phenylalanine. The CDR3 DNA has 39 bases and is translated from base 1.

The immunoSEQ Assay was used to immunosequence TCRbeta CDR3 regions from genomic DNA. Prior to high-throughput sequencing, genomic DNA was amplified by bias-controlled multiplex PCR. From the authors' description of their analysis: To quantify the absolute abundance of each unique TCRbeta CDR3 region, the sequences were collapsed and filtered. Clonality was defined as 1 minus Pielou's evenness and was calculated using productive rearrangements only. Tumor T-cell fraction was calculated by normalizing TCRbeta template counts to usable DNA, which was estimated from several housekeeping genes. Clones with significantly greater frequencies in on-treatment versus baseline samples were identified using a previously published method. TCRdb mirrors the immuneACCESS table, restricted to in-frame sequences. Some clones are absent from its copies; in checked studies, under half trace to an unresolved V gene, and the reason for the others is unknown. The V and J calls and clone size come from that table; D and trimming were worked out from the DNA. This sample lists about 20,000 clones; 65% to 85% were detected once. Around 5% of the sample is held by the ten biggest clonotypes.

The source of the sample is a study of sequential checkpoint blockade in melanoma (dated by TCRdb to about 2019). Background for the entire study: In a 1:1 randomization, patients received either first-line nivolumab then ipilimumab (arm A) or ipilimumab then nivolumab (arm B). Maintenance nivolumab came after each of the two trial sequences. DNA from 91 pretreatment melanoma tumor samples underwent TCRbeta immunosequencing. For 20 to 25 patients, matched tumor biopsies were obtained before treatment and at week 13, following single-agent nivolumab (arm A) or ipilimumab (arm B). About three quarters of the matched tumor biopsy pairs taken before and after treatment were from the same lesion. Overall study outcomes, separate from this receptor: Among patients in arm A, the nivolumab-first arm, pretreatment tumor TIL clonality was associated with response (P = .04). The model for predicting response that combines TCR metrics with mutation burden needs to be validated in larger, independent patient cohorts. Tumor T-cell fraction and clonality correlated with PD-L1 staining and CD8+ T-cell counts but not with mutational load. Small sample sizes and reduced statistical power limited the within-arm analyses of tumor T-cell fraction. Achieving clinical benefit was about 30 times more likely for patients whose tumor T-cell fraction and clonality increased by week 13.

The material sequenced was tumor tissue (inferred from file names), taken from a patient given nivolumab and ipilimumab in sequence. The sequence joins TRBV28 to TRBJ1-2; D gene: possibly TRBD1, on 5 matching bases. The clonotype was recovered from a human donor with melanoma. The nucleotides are TGTGCCAGCAGCTCCTCGGGGGTTTTTGGCTACACCTTC. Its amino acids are CASSSSGVFGYTF.